This T cell receptor beta chain was documented in a study of shared clonotypes between healthy human individuals. Positively selected for CCR7, the CD45RO-negative cells used as naive CD8 cells excluded terminally differentiated effector memory CD45RA+ cells. Study-wide points: The four-donor shared clonotypes exceeded non-shared clonotypes in generation probability, with non-shared ones scoring lower. Clonotype sharing levels among donors were expected to vary with sequencing depth.

Concerning this clone itself: What it binds is not known.

CDR3 length: 16 amino acids. The V end lost 0 bases, the J end lost 0 bases, and 9 bases lay between the germline ends. The germline V gene encodes CDR1 MGHRA and CDR2 YSYEKL. In the source study's methods: Sequence data from immunoSEQ were junction-only and lacked quality scores; consequently, filtering differed. Libraries were prepared by immunoSEQ multiplex PCR; TCRdb keeps only in-frame clonotypes and omits some of them. V and J calls and clone size follow that table, whereas D and trimming were derived from the DNA. Counted here are 760,000 or so clones, around 96% occurring once; the ten biggest clones make up about 0.22%.

The J gene is TRBJ1-5, the V gene TRBV4-1; D unresolved. Sequencing was carried out using naive CD8+ T cells sorted from blood. This clonotype originated in a man aged 30 to 39 in good health. The CDR3 here is CASSQDSSYSNQPQHF. The CDR3 region has the DNA TGCGCCAGCAGCCAAGATAGCAGCTATAGCAATCAGCCCCAGCATTTT.